What follows are 16 T cell receptor beta chains derived from one specimen sequenced in a study of OX40 agonist ivuxolimab in advanced cancers. The method behind the library was the immunoSEQ multiplex PCR assay. What TCRdb holds here is the immuneACCESS table cut down to in-frame rearrangements. Part of the clones is not present; checked against another copy, under half of the missing clones reflect an unresolved V gene, and the others are unexplained. The sample includes 77,000 or so clones, with 70% to 85% observed a single time. The top ten hold roughly 0.5% of the sample. Specimen: CD4+ or CD8+ T cells sorted from blood, collected in a trial of the OX40 agonist ivuxolimab. The source of these receptors is an adult with an advanced solid tumor such as melanoma, head and neck, liver or kidney cancer.

This chain connects TRBV11-2 to TRBJ2-5, with TRBD1 as a possible D gene (6 bases). The J call may be incorrect, as the DNA end agrees better with TRBJ2-7. The CDR3 has 14 residues. The germline gives CDR1 SGHAT, CDR2 FQNNGV. The CDR3: CASSHGTSSYEQYF. Written as DNA, the CDR3 is TGTGCCAGCAGCCATGGGACATCCTCCTACGAGCAGTACTTC.

The genes are TRBV5-4 and TRBJ2-5, with D tentatively TRBD2 (5 bases). The V and J ends lost 6 bases and 2 bases respectively, with 17 bases between them. CDR1 is SGHNT and CDR2 is YYREEE in the germline V gene (reference sequence). This CDR3 is built from 15 residues. The CDR3 nucleotides read TGTGCCAGCACCTATTCCCGGGATTCTCAAGAGACCCAGTACTTC. It codes for CASTYSRDSQETQYF.

J is TRBJ1-1 and V is TRBV5-1; 9 nucleotides agree with TRBD1. Germline assignment: CDR1 SGHRS and CDR2 YFSETQ. The CDR3 has 13 amino acids. V lost 4 bases, J lost 4 bases, and 2 bases stayed unmatched. CDR3 in amino acids: CASSTDRGTEAFF. As DNA, the CDR3 is TGCGCCAGCAGCACGGACAGGGGCACTGAAGCTTTCTTT.

A few counts support this clone. The genes are TRBV7-2 and TRBJ2-4; 10 positions agree with TRBD1. This CDR3 region has 17 residues. Trimming at V came to 1 base and at J to 3 bases, leaving 6 bases not matched to a gene. Germline V gene lookup returns CDR1 SGHTA and CDR2 FQGNSA. The CDR3 here is CASSLVGDRGYKNIQYF. In DNA form, the CDR3 reads TGTGCCAGCAGCTTAGTAGGGGACAGGGGCTACAAAAACATTCAGTACTTC.

The chain combines TRBV6-5 with TRBJ1-6; D may be TRBD1 (6 bases). The V and J ends lost 6 bases and 5 bases respectively, with 14 bases between them. Per the germline V gene, CDR1 is MNHEY and CDR2 is SVGAGI. The CDR3 has 15 amino acids. The CDR3 loop reads CASRAKTGDNSPLHF. The CDR3 DNA is TGTGCCAGCAGGGCAAAGACAGGTGATAATTCACCCCTCCACTTT.

The chain uses TRBV25-1 and TRBJ2-2; 12 positions agree with TRBD2. This CDR3 comprises 18 residues. Germline values: CDR1 MGHDK, CDR2 SYGVNS. V lost 1 base to trimming and J lost 1 base; unmatched junction nucleotides: 4. The CDR3 sequence: CASSEFVGLAGNTGELFF. DNA of the CDR3: TGTGCCAGCAGTGAATTTGTGGGACTAGCGGGGAACACCGGGGAGCTGTTTTTT. Supplemented by reference TRBV25-1 and TRBJ2-2, the full variable domain reads EADIYQTPRYLVIGTGKKITLECSQTMGHDKMYWYQQDPGMELHLIHYSYGVNSTEKGDLSSESTVSRIRTEHFPLTLESARPSHTSQYLCASSEFVGLAGNTGELFFGEGSRLTVL.

This chain links TRBV23-1 with TRBJ2-5; 9 bases fit TRBD1. TRBV23-1 is an ORF, and what it does is uncertain. The V segment lost 0 bases and the J segment 2 bases; nucleotides outside the gene matches: 16. CDR3 size: 20 residues. The CDR3 bases are TGCGCCAGCAGTCAATCAAGATCCCACAGGGGGCGGATTGCACAAGAGACCCAGTACTTC. Translated, it gives CASSQSRSHRGRIAQETQYF.

V gene TRBV18 combines with J gene TRBJ1-5; no definite D call. The CDR3 is 17 residues long. Deletions cut 4 bases from V and 0 bases from J, with 16 bases between. Germline CDR1 and CDR2: KGHSH and LQKENI. The CDR3 bases are TGTGCCAGCTCACTACGGGCCGGATGGGATAGCAATCAGCCCCAGCATTTT. It translates to CASSLRAGWDSNQPQHF.

This chain uses TRBV30 with TRBJ2-5; D not certain. With 0 bases removed from V and 4 bases from J, the gap between germline ends came to 3 bases. The CDR3 consists of 11 residues. Germline lookup yields CDR1 GTSNPN and CDR2 SVGIG (reference sequence). Here the CDR3 reads CAWSVAETQYF. The CDR3, as DNA: TGTGCCTGGAGTGTAGCAGAGACCCAGTACTTC.

This rearrangement joins TRBV2 to TRBJ2-2, with 13 bases that match TRBD2. V lost 5 bases to trimming and J lost 2 bases; unmatched junction nucleotides: 5. The CDR3 covers 17 residues. CDR1 and CDR2 (germline): SNHLY, FYNNEI. DNA of the CDR3: TGTGCCAGCAGTCCTGGACTAGCGGGGGCAAACACCGGGGAGCTGTTTTTT. Translation gives CASSPGLAGANTGELFF.

This clone showed up just once. V usage is TRBV4-3 and J usage is TRBJ1-2, with D maybe TRBD1 (5 bases). The CDR3 consists of 13 residues. CDR1 is LGHNA, CDR2 YSLEER, per germline. Between the trimmed V and J ends, which lost 0 bases and 7 bases, there was a span of 9 bases. The DNA for the CDR3 is TGCGCCAGCAGCCAAGACAGGGAATTTGGCTACACCTTC. Its protein is CASSQDREFGYTF.

The chain joins TRBV7-9 to TRBJ1-1; 7 bases line up with TRBD1. The V and J ends lost 0 bases and 4 bases, in that order; junction bases with no gene match: 5. This CDR3 contains 15 residues. The germline CDR1 and CDR2 sequences are SEHNR and FQNEAQ (reference sequence). CDR3 sequence: CASSLAGTEGTEAFF. CDR3 DNA sequence: TGTGCCAGCAGCTTAGCGGGGACAGAGGGCACTGAAGCTTTCTTT.

The genes are TRBV28 and TRBJ2-7; D is tentatively TRBD1 or TRBD2 (5 bases each). V was pared by 7 bases and J by 3 bases, with 16 bases between. The CDR3 runs to 14 residues. The germline gives CDR1 MDHEN, CDR2 SYDVKM. The CDR3, as DNA: TGTGCCAGCATTGAGGGGACGGGGAACTACGAGCAGTACTTC. Its translation is CASIEGTGNYEQYF.

This chain joins TRBV6-5 and TRBJ1-6; D call uncertain. The germline CDR1 and CDR2 sequences are MNHEY and SVGAGI. The CDR3 spans 14 residues. Trimming took 0 bases from V and 9 from J, leaving 9 bases between them. Here the CDR3 DNA reads TGTGCCAGCAGTTACTCGACTACAACTTCACCCCTCCACTTT. It is translated as CASSYSTTTSPLHF.

Details on this clone: The junction departs from the called germline gene at one end, perhaps through a read error. This chain uses TRBV7-7 with TRBJ2-5; 8 bases are a match to TRBD1. Judging by the DNA end, TRBJ2-7 fits better; the J call may be wrong. Per germline, CDR1 SSHAT and CDR2 FNYEAQ (reference sequence). This CDR3 region has 14 residues. The CDR3 here is CASSLGTGPYEQYF. The CDR3 DNA is TGTGCTAGCAGCTTAGGGACAGGACCATACGAGCAGTACTTC.

This rearrangement joins TRBV25-1 to TRBJ2-3, with D possibly matching TRBD2 (6 bases). V was shortened by 3 bases and J by 0 bases, with 10 bases between the two germline ends. CDR3 length: 15 amino acids. In germline, CDR1 is MGHDK, CDR2 SYGVNS. The CDR3 sequence is CASSDGGPSTDTQYF. The CDR3 DNA is TGTGCCAGCAGTGATGGAGGGCCAAGCACAGATACGCAGTATTTT.